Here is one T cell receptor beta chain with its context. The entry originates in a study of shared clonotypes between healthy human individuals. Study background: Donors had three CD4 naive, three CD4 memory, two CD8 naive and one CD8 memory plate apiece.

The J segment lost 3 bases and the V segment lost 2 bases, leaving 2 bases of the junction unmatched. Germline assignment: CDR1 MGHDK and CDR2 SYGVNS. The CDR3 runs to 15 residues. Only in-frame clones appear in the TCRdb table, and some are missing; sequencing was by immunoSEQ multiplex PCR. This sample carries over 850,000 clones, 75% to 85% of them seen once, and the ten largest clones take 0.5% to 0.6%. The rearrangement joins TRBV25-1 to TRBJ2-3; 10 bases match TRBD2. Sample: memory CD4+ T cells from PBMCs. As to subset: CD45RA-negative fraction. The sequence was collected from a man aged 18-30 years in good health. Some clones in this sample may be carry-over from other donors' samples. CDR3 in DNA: TGTGCCAGCAGTGAACTAGCGGGAGCTACAGATACGCAGTATTTT. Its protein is CASSELAGATDTQYF. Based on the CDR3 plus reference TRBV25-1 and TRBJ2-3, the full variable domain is EADIYQTPRYLVIGTGKKITLECSQTMGHDKMYWYQQDPGMELHLIHYSYGVNSTEKGDLSSESTVSRIRTEHFPLTLESARPSHTSQYLCASSELAGATDTQYFGPGTRLTVL.